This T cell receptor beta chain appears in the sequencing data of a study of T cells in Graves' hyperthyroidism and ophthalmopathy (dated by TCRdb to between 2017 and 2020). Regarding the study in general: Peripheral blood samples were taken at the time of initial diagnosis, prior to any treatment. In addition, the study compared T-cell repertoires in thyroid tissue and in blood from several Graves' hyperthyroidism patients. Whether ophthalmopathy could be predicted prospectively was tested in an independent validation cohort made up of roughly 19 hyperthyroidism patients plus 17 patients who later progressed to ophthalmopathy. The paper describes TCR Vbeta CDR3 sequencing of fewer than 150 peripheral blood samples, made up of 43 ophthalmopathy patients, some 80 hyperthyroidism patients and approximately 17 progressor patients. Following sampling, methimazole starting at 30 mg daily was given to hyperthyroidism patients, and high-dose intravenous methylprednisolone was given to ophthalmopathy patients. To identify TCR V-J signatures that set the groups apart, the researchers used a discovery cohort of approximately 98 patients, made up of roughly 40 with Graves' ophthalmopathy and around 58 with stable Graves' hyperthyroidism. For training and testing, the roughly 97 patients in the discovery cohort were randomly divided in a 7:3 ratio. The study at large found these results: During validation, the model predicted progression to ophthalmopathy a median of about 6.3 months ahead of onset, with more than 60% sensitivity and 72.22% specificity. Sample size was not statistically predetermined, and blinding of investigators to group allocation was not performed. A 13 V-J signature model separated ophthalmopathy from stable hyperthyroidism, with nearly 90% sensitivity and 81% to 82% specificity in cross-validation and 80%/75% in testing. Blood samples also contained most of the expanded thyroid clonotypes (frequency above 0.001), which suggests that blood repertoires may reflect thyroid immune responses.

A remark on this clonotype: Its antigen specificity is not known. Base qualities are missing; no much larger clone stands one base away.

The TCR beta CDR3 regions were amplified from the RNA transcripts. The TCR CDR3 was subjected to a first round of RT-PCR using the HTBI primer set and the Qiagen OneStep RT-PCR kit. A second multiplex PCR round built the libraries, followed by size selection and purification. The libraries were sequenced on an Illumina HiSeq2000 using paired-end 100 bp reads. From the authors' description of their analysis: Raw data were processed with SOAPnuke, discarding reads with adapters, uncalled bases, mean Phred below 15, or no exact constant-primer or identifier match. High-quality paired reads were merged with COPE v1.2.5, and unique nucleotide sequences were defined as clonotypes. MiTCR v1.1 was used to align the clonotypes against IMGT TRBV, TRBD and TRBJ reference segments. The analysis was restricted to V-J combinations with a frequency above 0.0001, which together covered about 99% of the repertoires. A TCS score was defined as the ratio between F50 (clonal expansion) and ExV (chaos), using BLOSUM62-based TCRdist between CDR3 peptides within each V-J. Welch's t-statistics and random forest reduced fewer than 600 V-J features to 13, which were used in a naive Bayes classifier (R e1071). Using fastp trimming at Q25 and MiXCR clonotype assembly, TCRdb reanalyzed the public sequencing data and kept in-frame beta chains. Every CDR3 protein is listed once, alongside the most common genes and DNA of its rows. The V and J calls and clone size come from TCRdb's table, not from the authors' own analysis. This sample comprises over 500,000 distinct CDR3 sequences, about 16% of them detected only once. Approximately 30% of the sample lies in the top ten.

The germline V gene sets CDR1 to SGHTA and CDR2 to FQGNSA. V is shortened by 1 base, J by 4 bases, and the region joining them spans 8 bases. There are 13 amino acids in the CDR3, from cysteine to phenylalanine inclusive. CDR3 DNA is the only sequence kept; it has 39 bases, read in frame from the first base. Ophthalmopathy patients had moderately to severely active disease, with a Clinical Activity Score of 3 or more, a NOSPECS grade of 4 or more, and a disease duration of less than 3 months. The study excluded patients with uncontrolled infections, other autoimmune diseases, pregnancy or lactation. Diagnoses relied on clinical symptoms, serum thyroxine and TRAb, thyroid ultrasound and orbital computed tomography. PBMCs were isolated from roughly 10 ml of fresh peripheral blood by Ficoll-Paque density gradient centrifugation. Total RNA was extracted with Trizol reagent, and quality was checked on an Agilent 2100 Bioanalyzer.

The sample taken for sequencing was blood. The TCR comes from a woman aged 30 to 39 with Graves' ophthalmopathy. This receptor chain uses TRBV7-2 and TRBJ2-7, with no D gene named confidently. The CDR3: CASSLVPQYEQYF. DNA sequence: TGTGCCAGCAGCTTAGTTCCCCAGTACGAGCAGTACTTC. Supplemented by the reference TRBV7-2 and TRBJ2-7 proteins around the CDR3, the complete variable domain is GAGVSQSPSNKVTEKGKDVELRCDPISGHTALYWYRQSLGQGLEFLIYFQGNSAPDKSGLPSDRFSAERTGGSVSTLTIQRTQQEDSAVYLCASSLVPQYEQYFGPGTRLTVT.